One sample yielded the 9 T cell receptor beta chains listed below, sequenced in a study of T cells in Graves' hyperthyroidism and ophthalmopathy. Using RNA transcripts as the source, TCR beta CDR3 regions were amplified. HTBI primers were used for first-round RT-PCR of the TCR CDR3. MiXCR, applied by TCRdb to the multiplex PCR reads, yields one record per CDR3 protein. Of some 360,000 distinct CDR3 sequences listed, around 14% were seen once; the top ten hold approximately 10%. Sequencing was done on a sample of blood. The receptors derive from a woman aged 60-75 years with Graves' hyperthyroidism.

This clonotype was seen once. This chain connects TRBV7-3 to TRBJ2-3; D gene uncertain. Trimming took 3 bases from V and 6 from J, leaving 10 bases between them. This CDR3 region has 13 residues. Germline values: CDR1 SGHTA, CDR2 FQGTGA. The CDR3 DNA sequence: TGTGCCAGCAGCTTTGGGTCGGCGGATACGCAGTATTTT. Translated, it gives CASSFGSADTQYF.

There are many counts of this clonotype. The chain links TRBV28 to TRBJ1-1; TRBD1 is a possible D gene (6 bases). CDR3 length equals 13 residues. V was shortened by 2 bases and J by 4 bases, with 8 bases between the two germline ends. The germline V gene has CDR1 MDHEN and CDR2 SYDVKM. The CDR3 is CASSLEQGTEAFF. CDR3 nucleotides: TGTGCCAGCAGTTTAGAACAGGGCACTGAAGCTTTCTTT.

This clonotype appeared a few times. V is TRBV2 and J is TRBJ1-1; a weak D match, TRBD1 (5 bases). Germline V gene sequence: CDR1 SNHLY, CDR2 FYNNEI. The V end lost 8 bases, the J end lost 6 bases, and 10 bases lay between the germline ends. The CDR3 runs 11 residues. The DNA for the CDR3 is TGTGCCAGCGATTTGGGGGCTGAAGCTTTCTTT. Translation gives CASDLGAEAFF.

Many counts were recorded for this clonotype. The chain links TRBV12-3 or TRBV12-4 to TRBJ1-5, with 8 positions matching TRBD1. Unmatched junction bases numbered 3, after V lost 2 bases and J lost 3 bases. The CDR3 is 15 residues long. The CDR3 DNA sequence: TGTGCCAGCAGTTTAAACAGGGGGTACAATCAGCCCCAGCATTTT. It codes for CASSLNRGYNQPQHF.

The chain carries TRBV10-3 and TRBJ2-5, with 7 bases lining up with TRBD1. J gave up 1 base and V 2 bases, and 1 base lay outside the gene matches. The CDR3 sequence is 14 residues long. Germline lookup yields CDR1 ENHRY and CDR2 SYGVKD. CDR3: CAISERQGQETQYF. Written as DNA, the CDR3 is TGTGCCATCAGTGAGCGACAGGGCCAAGAGACCCAGTACTTC.

The chain recombines TRBV19 with TRBJ2-5; the D gene could be TRBD1 or TRBD2 (6 bases each). Deletions cut 7 bases from V and 2 bases from J, with 17 bases between. Germline V gives CDR1 LNHDA, CDR2 SQIVND (reference sequence). There are 15 residues in the CDR3. CDR3 residues: CASTPNRGPQETQYF. The CDR3 DNA sequence: TGTGCCAGTACCCCCAACCGGGGGCCTCAAGAGACCCAGTACTTC.

This clonotype was picked up many times. The chain couples TRBV29-1 to TRBJ2-1, with unresolved D. V lost 7 bases and J 4 bases, leaving 8 bases between the germline ends. There are 11 residues in the CDR3. Germline CDR1 reads SQVTM; CDR2 reads ANQGSEA. The CDR3 spells CSGHAYNEQFF. In nucleotides, the CDR3 is TGCAGCGGGCACGCTTACAATGAGCAGTTCTTC.

This clonotype was recorded many times. The genes are TRBV18 and TRBJ2-7; TRBD1 matches at 8 bases. This CDR3 comprises 14 residues. V shed 6 bases, J shed 3 bases, and the junction held 7 bases outside the gene matches. Germline V gene sequence: CDR1 KGHSH, CDR2 LQKENI. CDR3 coding DNA: TGTGCCAGCTCCCAACCGGACAGGGACTACGAGCAGTACTTC. It yields the protein CASSQPDRDYEQYF.

This clonotype appeared many times. The chain joins TRBV11-2 to TRBJ2-1; D gene unclear. The CDR3 is made up of 15 amino acids. Trimming took 4 bases from V and 0 from J, leaving 10 bases between them. CDR1 and CDR2 from the germline V gene are SGHAT and FQNNGV. The DNA for the CDR3 is TGTGCCAGCAGCTCAAGTGTGGGCTCCTACAATGAGCAGTTCTTC. Protein sequence: CASSSSVGSYNEQFF.